One sample yielded the 20 T cell receptor beta chains listed below, sequenced in a study of T cell repertoires in cytomegalovirus infection. TCRdb re-called the reads with MiXCR, one entry per CDR3 protein. The data contain around 320,000 distinct CDR3 sequences, around 9.5% of them seen just once; the ten biggest clones take up about 4.5%. The sequencing input was PBMCs. All receptors come from a human donor in good health (CMV status not recorded). Some clones in this sample may be carry-over from other donors' samples.

This clonotype was picked up a small number of times. The chain is built from TRBV4-1 and TRBJ1-1; D ambiguous. The CDR3 is 12 amino acids. Germline V lookup: CDR1 MGHRA, CDR2 YSYEKL. V dropped 3 bases and J dropped 5 bases, with 7 bases sitting between them. Here the CDR3 reads CASSHRRTEAFF. The CDR3 DNA reads as TGCGCCAGCAGCCACCGACGGACTGAAGCTTTCTTT.

This clonotype was observed many times. The chain joins TRBV6-1 to TRBJ2-3; 12 bases fit TRBD2. This CDR3 contains 15 residues. After removal of 7 bases from V and 8 bases from J, the junction contained 10 bases not matched to a gene. Germline CDR1 MNHNS, CDR2 SASEGT. CDR3 DNA sequence: TGTGCCAGCAATCCGACTAGCGGGGGCCGGGGTACGCAGTATTTT. Translated, it gives CASNPTSGGRGTQYF.

This clonotype was observed many times. The chain employs TRBV12-3 or TRBV12-4 and TRBJ2-5; no definite D call. The length of the CDR3 is 14 residues. V dropped 3 bases and J dropped 5 bases, with 13 bases sitting between them. The CDR3 DNA sequence: TGTGCCAGCAGTTTCGTTAGTGAAGTCGAGACCCAGTACTTC. It translates to CASSFVSEVETQYF.

This clonotype was recorded a few times. The rearrangement uses TRBV7-2 and TRBJ2-5; D may be TRBD2 (5 bases). This CDR3 spans 14 amino acids. The ends were cut back, 5 bases at V and 7 bases at J, with 17 bases in the middle. CDR1 is SGHTA, CDR2 FQGNSA, per germline. CDR3 bases: TGTGCCAGCAGCCGCGAGGATAGGAGGAGGACCCAGTACTTC. This gives the protein CASSREDRRRTQYF.

Turning to this clonotype: A single base separates this from a much larger clone, so it may be a read error. The gene calls are TRBV6-2 or TRBV6-3 and TRBJ2-1, with D hard to call. CDR1 and CDR2 (germline): MNHEY, SVGEGT. This CDR3 contains 14 residues. The CDR3 is CASSYSGLYNGQFF. In nucleotides, the CDR3 is TGTGCCAGCAGTTACTCTGGCCTCTACAATGGGCAGTTCTTC.

This clonotype was recorded many times. The chain recombines TRBV12-3 or TRBV12-4 with TRBJ1-6; no clear D gene. Between the trimmed V and J ends, which lost 7 bases and 5 bases, there was a span of 6 bases. There are 12 residues in the CDR3. The DNA for the CDR3 is TGTGCCAGCACGGCAAATAATTCACCCCTCCACTTT. Translation: CASTANNSPLHF.

Many counts were recorded for this clonotype. This chain joins TRBV7-2 and TRBJ2-7; D call uncertain. The CDR3 covers 15 residues. Germline V lookup: CDR1 SGHTA, CDR2 FQGNSA. V lost 1 base and J lost 3, with 13 bases in between. The CDR3 is CASSLEFAPGYEQYF. CDR3 nucleotides: TGTGCCAGCAGCTTAGAATTCGCCCCGGGCTACGAGCAGTACTTC.

This clonotype was recorded a few times. V and J are TRBV7-2 and TRBJ2-3, with D possibly matching TRBD2 (6 bases). Between the trimmed V and J ends, which lost 4 bases and 2 bases, there was a span of 13 bases. CDR3 length: 15 residues. Germline values: CDR1 SGHTA, CDR2 FQGNSA. CDR3 nucleotide sequence: TGTGCCAGCAGCTCCCAGCGGGTTCTCACAGATACGCAGTATTTT. Translating gives CASSSQRVLTDTQYF.

This clonotype was counted between two and nine times. This chain links TRBV19 with TRBJ1-4; D not resolved. The CDR3 spans 15 residues. The germline CDR1 and CDR2 sequences are LNHDA and SQIVND (reference sequence). Between the trimmed V and J ends, which lost 9 bases and 7 bases, there was a span of 21 bases. CDR3 coding DNA: TGTGCCAGCCTGCCCCTCGGGAGCGTCACTGAAAAACTGTTTTTT. This encodes CASLPLGSVTEKLFF.

V gene TRBV10-3 combines with J gene TRBJ2-3; TRBD2 matches 10 bases. With V trimmed by 9 bases and J by 6 bases, 3 bases remained unmatched. There are 12 residues in the CDR3. Germline CDR1 and CDR2: ENHRY and SYGVKD. The CDR3 DNA follows: TGTGCCATAGCGGGAGGGCCGGATACGCAGTATTTT. Encoded protein: CAIAGGPDTQYF.

The chain uses TRBV20-1 and TRBJ2-5; D is unresolved. Trimming left V 4 bases short and J 0 bases short, with 6 bases between. Germline CDR1 is DFQATT and CDR2 is SNEGSKA (reference sequence). This CDR3 comprises 12 residues. In DNA form, the CDR3 reads TGCAGTGCTAAGGAGCACCAAGAGACCCAGTACTTC. Encoded protein: CSAKEHQETQYF.

With respect to this clonotype: A much more abundant neighbour one base away suggests this may be a read error. The V and J genes are TRBV7-6 and TRBJ2-7; unclear D gene. The CDR3 loop spans 14 amino acids. Germline lookup yields CDR1 SGHVS and CDR2 FNYEAQ. In nucleotides, the CDR3 is TGTACCAGCAGCTTAGGCACGAACTCCTACGAGCAGTACTTC. Protein product: CTSSLGTNSYEQYF.

This clonotype was counted at least ten times. This chain joins TRBV28 and TRBJ1-5, with D perhaps matching TRBD1 (6 bases). The CDR3 totals 13 residues. CDR1 is MDHEN, CDR2 SYDVKM, per germline. The V gene lost 7 bases and the J gene lost 8 bases, with 15 bases spanning the gap. CDR3 sequence (DNA): TGTGCCAGCAAATTAGGGGGGTTGGAGCCCCAGCATTTT. Translated, it gives CASKLGGLEPQHF.

The chain joins TRBV10-1 to TRBJ2-2; D is possibly TRBD2 (5 bases). In germline, CDR1 is WNHNN, CDR2 SYGVQD (reference sequence). The CDR3 is 14 residues long. The V and J ends lost 7 bases and 2 bases respectively, with 11 bases between them. The CDR3 nucleotides read TGCGCCAGCATCCAGCGGAGTAACACCGGGGAGCTGTTTTTT. This translates into CASIQRSNTGELFF.

There are a few counts of this clonotype. V and J are TRBV20-1 and TRBJ1-5, with 7 nucleotides matching TRBD1. V lost 4 bases to trimming and J lost 1 base; unmatched junction nucleotides: 4. The CDR3 is 14 amino acids. Looked up from germline, CDR1 is DFQATT and CDR2 is SNEGSKA (reference sequence). CDR3 bases: TGCAGTGCTATCGAGGGACAGAGCAATCAGCCCCAGCATTTT. The encoded protein is CSAIEGQSNQPQHF.

This clonotype was counted at least ten times. The chain carries TRBV7-2 and TRBJ2-7, with D unclear. V lost 4 bases and J 2 bases, leaving 9 bases between the germline ends. Per germline, CDR1 SGHTA and CDR2 FQGNSA. The CDR3 length is 13 residues. Here the CDR3 DNA reads TGTGCCAGCAGCTCTTATACGGCCTACGAGCAGTACTTC. This gives the protein CASSSYTAYEQYF.

The V call is TRBV20-1, the J call TRBJ1-2; D not resolved. Germline-derived CDR1 and CDR2 are DFQATT and SNEGSKA (reference sequence). The CDR3 is 15 amino acids. V lost 1 base and J lost 6, with 18 bases in between. The CDR3 sequence: CSARGWTNGVDGYTF. CDR3 bases: TGCAGTGCTAGAGGGTGGACGAATGGAGTGGATGGCTACACCTTC.

This clonotype has only a few counts. The genes are TRBV11-1 and TRBJ2-3; D perhaps matches TRBD2 (5 bases). The CDR3 spans 14 residues. From germline, CDR1 is SGHAT and CDR2 FQDESV (reference sequence). Trimming took off 2 bases at V and 3 bases at J, with 9 bases between the two ends. The CDR3 DNA reads TGTGCCAGCAGCTTATGGCTAGCAACAGATACGCAGTATTTT. Protein sequence: CASSLWLATDTQYF.

This clonotype was seen a few times. This sequence joins TRBV20-1 and TRBJ2-5, with 12 positions matching TRBD2. Trimming removed 6 bases from V and 1 base from J; junction bases left unmatched: 15. The CDR3 consists of 18 residues. Germline loops: CDR1 DFQATT, CDR2 SNEGSKA (reference sequence). Here the CDR3 DNA reads TGCAGTGCGAAATTCGCTAGCGGGGGGGCCGTAGCCCAAGAGACCCAGTACTTC. Translating it yields CSAKFASGGAVAQETQYF.

This clonotype was observed a few times. The gene calls are TRBV6-6 and TRBJ1-5; TRBD1 matches at 10 bases. Germline-derived CDR1 and CDR2 are MNHNY and SVGAGI (reference sequence). The CDR3 is 15 residues long. Trimming cost V 6 bases and J 3 bases; bases outside gene matches: 5. The CDR3 region has the DNA TGTGCCAGCAGGCCGGGACAGGGGTTCAATCAGCCCCAGCATTTT. As protein: CASRPGQGFNQPQHF.